The 2 T cell receptor beta chains below were found in one sample sequenced in a study of beta chain features in type 1 diabetes. Study-wide findings and caveats: In every one of the four CD4+ subsets, TCRB CDR3s were moderately but significantly shorter in Type 1 diabetes patients.

These receptors' targets are unknown. Investigators reverse transcribed all isolated RNA, so they sequenced expressed TCRB transcripts. The table came from immunoSEQ multiplex PCR; TCRdb's copy has only in-frame clones and leaves some out. The sample lists 600,000 or so clones; roughly an eighth were seen once. The sequenced sample consisted of naive CD4+ T cells from blood. These receptor sequences come from a man between 25 and 39 years old with type 1 diabetes.

V usage is TRBV7-8 and J usage is TRBJ2-1; weak D call: TRBD2 (5 bases). The CDR3 totals 15 residues. From germline, CDR1 is SGHVS and CDR2 FQNEAQ. V was trimmed by 1 base and J by 8 bases, leaving 15 bases between them. CDR3 residues: CASSLELEGKDEQFF. The DNA for the CDR3 is TGTGCCAGCAGCTTAGAACTAGAAGGGAAAGATGAGCAGTTCTTC.

The chain is built from TRBV9 and TRBJ2-7; tentative D call: TRBD2 (6 bases). Germline lookup yields CDR1 SGDLS and CDR2 YYNGEE. This CDR3 comprises 16 residues. Trimming removed 3 bases at V and 4 bases at J, with 20 bases between. The CDR3 sequence: CASSGRGGGDPYEQYF. The CDR3 nucleotides read TGTGCCAGCAGCGGAAGAGGTGGCGGGGACCCTTACGAGCAGTACTTC.